This TCR beta chain derives from a study of T cells expressing NK-cell markers. On this clonotype: Its target is not known.

Reprocessing the 5' RACE reads, TCRdb reports a single entry for every CDR3 protein and omits DNA. This specimen shows about 450,000 distinct CDR3 sequences; the ten leading clones hold 7.3%. Study outcomes and limitations: The CD3+CD56-NKG2C+ fraction was also led by these clonotypes in several donors. CD8+ T cells in 5 or 6 donors included dominant NKG2C+ clonotypes at roughly 1.0-7.5%.

The CDR3 is 16 residues long. The germline CDR1 and CDR2 sequences are MNHNS and SASEGT. The material sequenced was blood T cells: a sorted CD56 or NKG2C T cell subset, CD4+ or CD8+ T cells, or bulk PBMC T cells (not recorded which). V usage is TRBV6-1 and J usage is TRBJ2-1; the D call from TCRdb, TRBD2, cannot be confirmed without DNA. The sequence was obtained from a woman between 18 and 70 years old in good health. CDR3 protein: CASTPSLAGGRNEQFF.